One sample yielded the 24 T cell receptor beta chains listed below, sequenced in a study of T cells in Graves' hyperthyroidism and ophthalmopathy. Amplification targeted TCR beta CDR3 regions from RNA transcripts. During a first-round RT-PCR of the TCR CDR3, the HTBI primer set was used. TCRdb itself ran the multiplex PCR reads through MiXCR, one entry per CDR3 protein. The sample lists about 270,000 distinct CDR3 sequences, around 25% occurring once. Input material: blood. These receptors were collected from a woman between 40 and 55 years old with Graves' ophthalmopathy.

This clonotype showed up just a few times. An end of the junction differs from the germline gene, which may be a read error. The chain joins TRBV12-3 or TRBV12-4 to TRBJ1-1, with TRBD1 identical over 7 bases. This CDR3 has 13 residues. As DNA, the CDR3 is TGTGCCAGCAGACGATACAGGGGCACTGAAGCTTCCTTT. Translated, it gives CASRRYRGTEASF.

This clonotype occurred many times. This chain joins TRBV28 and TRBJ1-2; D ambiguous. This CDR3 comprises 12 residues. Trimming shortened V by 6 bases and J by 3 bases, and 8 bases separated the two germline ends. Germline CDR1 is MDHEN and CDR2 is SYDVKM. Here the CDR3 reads CASSKQDYGYTF. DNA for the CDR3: TGTGCCAGCAGCAAGCAGGACTATGGCTACACCTTC.

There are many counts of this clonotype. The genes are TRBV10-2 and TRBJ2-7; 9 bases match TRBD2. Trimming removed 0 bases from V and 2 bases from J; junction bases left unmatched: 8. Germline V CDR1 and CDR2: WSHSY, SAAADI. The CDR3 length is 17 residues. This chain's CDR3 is CASSESPSSGTTYEQYF. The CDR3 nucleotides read TGCGCCAGCAGTGAGTCCCCCTCTAGCGGGACCACCTACGAGCAGTACTTC.

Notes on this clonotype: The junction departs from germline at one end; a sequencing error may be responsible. The DNA of the CDR3 is TGCGCCAGCAGCCAAGGCTGGGTGGGTTACGAGCAGTACTTC. Its translation: CASSQGWVGYEQYF. This chain uses TRBV28 with TRBJ2-7; no clear D. CDR3 length equals 14 residues. CDR1 and CDR2 (germline): MDHEN, SYDVKM.

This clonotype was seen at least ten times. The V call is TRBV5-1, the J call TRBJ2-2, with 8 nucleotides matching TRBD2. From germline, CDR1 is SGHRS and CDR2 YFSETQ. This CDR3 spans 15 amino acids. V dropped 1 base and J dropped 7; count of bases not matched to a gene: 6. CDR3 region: CASSLTAGDVGELFF. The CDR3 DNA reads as TGCGCCAGCAGCTTGACAGCGGGGGACGTCGGGGAGCTGTTTTTT.

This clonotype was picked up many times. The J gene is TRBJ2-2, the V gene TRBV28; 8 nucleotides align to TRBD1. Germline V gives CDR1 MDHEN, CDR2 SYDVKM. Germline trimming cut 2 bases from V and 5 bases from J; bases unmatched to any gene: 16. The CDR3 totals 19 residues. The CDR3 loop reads CASSLSGQGDPLGTGELFF. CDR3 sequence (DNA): TGTGCCAGCAGTTTAAGCGGACAGGGAGACCCGTTAGGTACCGGGGAGCTGTTTTTT.

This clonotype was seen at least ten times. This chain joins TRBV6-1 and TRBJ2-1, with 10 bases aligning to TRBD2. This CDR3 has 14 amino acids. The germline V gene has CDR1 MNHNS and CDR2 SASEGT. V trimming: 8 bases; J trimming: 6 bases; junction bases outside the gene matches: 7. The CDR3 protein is CASGEAGGGNEQFF. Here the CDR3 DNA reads TGTGCCAGCGGGGAAGCGGGAGGGGGCAATGAGCAGTTCTTC.

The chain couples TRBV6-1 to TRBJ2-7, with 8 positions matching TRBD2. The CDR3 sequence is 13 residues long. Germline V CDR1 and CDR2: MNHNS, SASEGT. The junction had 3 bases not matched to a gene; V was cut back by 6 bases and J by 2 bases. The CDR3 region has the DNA TGTGCCAGCAGAGGGACTAGAACCTACGAGCAGTACTTC. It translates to CASRGTRTYEQYF.

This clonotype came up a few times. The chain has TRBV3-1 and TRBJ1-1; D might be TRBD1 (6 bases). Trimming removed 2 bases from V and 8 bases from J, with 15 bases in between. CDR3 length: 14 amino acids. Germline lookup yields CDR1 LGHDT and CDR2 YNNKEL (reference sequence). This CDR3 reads CASSQPAGDKEAFF. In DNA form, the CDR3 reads TGTGCCAGCAGCCAACCCGCAGGGGATAAAGAAGCTTTCTTT.

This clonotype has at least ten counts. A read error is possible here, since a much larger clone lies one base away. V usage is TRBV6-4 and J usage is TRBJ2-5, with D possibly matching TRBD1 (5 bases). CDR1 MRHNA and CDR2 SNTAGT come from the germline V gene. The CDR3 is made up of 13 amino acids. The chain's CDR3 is CVSSAQPGETQYF. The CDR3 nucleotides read TGTGTCAGCAGTGCCCAGCCAGGGGAGACCCAGTACTTC.

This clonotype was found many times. The CDR3 DNA sequence: TGTGCCAGCAGCCCAATAACCGACTCCCCCGGGGAGCTGTTTTTT. Its protein is CASSPITDSPGELFF. The chain is built from TRBV5-6 and TRBJ2-2, with D hard to call. V lost 4 bases and J lost 6, with 16 bases in between. Germline V gene data show CDR1 as SGHDT and CDR2 as YYEEEE. CDR3 length equals 15 residues.

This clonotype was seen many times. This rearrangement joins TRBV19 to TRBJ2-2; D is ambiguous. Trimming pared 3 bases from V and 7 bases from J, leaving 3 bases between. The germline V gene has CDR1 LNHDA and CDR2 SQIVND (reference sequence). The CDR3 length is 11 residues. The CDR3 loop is CASSIDGELFF. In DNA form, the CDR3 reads TGTGCCAGTAGTATCGACGGGGAGCTGTTTTTT.

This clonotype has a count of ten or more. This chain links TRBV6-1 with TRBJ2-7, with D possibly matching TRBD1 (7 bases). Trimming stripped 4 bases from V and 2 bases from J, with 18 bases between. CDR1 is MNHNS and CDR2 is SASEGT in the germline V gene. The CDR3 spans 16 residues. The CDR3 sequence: CASSVTAAGQPYEQYF. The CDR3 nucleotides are TGTGCCAGCAGTGTGACCGCCGCGGGACAGCCCTACGAGCAGTACTTC.

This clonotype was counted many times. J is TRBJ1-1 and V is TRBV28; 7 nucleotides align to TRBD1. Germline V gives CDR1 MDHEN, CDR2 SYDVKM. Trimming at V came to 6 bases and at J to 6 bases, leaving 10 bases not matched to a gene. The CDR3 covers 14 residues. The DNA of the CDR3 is TGTGCCAGCAGCTCCCAGACAGGGTTCGCTGAAGCTTTCTTT. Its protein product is CASSSQTGFAEAFF.

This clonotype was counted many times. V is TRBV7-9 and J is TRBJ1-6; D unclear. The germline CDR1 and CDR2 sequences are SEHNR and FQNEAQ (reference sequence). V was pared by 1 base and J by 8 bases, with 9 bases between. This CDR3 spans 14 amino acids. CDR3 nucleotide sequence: TGTGCCAGCAGCTTAGGGGGTTGGGATTCACCCCTCCACTTT. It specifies CASSLGGWDSPLHF.

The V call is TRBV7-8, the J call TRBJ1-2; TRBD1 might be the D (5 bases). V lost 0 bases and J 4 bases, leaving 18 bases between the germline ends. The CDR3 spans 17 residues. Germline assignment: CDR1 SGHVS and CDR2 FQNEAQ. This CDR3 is CASSLARDPGIGYGYTF. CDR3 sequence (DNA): TGTGCCAGCAGCTTAGCGAGGGACCCAGGGATCGGCTATGGCTACACCTTC. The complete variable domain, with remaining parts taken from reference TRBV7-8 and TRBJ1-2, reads GAGVSQSPRYKVAKRGQDVALRCDPISGHVSLFWYQQALGQGPEFLTYFQNEAQLDKSGLPSDRFFAERPEGSVSTLKIQRTQQEDSAVYLCASSLARDPGIGYGYTFGSGTRLTVV.

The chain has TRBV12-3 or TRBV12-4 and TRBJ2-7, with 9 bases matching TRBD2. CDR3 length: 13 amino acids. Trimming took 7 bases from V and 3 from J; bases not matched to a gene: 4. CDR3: CASKTAGGYEQYF. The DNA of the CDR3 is TGTGCCAGCAAAACAGCGGGAGGCTACGAGCAGTACTTC.

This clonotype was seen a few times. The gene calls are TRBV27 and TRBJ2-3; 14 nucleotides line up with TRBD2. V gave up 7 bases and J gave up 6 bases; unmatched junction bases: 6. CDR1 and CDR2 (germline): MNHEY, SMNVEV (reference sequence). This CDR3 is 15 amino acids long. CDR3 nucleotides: TGTGCCAGCATCGGGACTAGCGGGAGTAGTGATACGCAGTATTTT. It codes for CASIGTSGSSDTQYF.

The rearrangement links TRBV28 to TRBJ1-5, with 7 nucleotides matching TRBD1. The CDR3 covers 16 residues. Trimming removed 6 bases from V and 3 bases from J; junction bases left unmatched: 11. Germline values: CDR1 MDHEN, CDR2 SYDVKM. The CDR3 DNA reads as TGTGCCAGCAGCACCTCGGGACAGCAAGTCAATCAGCCCCAGCATTTT. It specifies CASSTSGQQVNQPQHF.

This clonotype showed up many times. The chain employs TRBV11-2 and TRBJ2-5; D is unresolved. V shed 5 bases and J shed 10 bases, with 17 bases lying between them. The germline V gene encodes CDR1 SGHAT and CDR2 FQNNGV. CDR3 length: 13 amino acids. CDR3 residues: CASSERQSQSQYF. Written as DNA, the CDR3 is TGTGCCAGCAGCGAAAGACAATCCCAGAGCCAGTACTTC.

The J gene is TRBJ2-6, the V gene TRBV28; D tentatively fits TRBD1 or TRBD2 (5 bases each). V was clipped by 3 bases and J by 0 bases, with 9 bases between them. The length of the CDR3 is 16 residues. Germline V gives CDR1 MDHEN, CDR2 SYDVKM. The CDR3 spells CASSLGDPSGANVLTF. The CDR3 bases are TGTGCCAGCAGTTTGGGGGACCCCTCTGGGGCCAACGTCCTGACTTTC.

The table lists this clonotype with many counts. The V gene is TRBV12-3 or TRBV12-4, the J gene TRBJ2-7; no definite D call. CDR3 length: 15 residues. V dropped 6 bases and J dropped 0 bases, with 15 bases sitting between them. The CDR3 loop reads CASSPTDVRSYEQYF. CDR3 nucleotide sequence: TGTGCCAGCAGCCCCACGGACGTCCGCTCCTACGAGCAGTACTTC.

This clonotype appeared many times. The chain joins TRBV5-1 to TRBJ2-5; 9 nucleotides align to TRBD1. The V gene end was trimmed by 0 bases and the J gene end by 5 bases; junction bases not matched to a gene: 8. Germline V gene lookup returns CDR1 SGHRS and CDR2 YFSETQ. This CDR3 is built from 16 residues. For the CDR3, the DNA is TGCGCCAGCAGCTTGGCCTCCAACAGGGGGCGGGAGACCCAGTACTTC. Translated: CASSLASNRGRETQYF.

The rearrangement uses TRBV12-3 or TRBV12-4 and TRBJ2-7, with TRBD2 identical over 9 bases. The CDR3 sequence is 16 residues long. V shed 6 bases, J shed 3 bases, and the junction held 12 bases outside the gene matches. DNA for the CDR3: TGTGCCAGCAGCCCGGGACTAGCTGCCGGATACTACGAGCAGTACTTC. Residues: CASSPGLAAGYYEQYF.